The rows below give T cell receptor beta chains drawn from one sample of a study of response to subunit inactivated influenza vaccine. MiXCR, run by TCRdb on the RT-PCR reads, gives a single entry per CDR3 protein. The sample comprises over 750,000 distinct CDR3 sequences, roughly 20% of which are singletons, and about 9.4% rests with the top ten. The specimen was PBMCs from blood, collected more than 4 days after vaccination. All receptors come from a man in his fifties or sixties who received an inactivated influenza vaccine. Both conserved end residues are part of each CDR3. Rows may omit the clone size; those that give it use once, few, many or a size class.

clone size,V gene,CDR3 protein
.,TRBV28,CASTPLGPHPGELFF
many,TRBV12-3/TRBV12-4,CASTKGQLNQPQHF
.,TRBV27,CASSPRGIAGVETQYF
many,TRBV7-8,CASSWTGTQYF
.,TRBV7-3,CASSPHGLAGGADQFF
.,TRBV4-3,CASSQELAEYYEQYF
many,TRBV28,CASRRFRESNQPQHF
few,TRBV20-1,CSARAWGQGAYGYTF
.,TRBV12-3/TRBV12-4,CASSLVLPVQETQYF
many,TRBV29-1,CSVEGQGEGTYEQYF
.,TRBV5-1,CASSLTGGSFYEQYF
few,TRBV28,CASNPTGRGNQPQHF
few,TRBV5-1,CASTSGQDTEAFF
few,TRBV11-1,CASSLDDRGDWSYNEQFF
.,TRBV20-1,CSANSEGQSTDTQYF
few,TRBV7-9,CASSPGPLQGIYGYTF
few,TRBV7-2,CASSPRTQGPYEQYF
.,TRBV9,CASSPTAGSIYNEQFF
.,TRBV11-3,CASSPKAGWELFF
.,TRBV5-1,CASSPRPQETQYF
many,TRBV12-3/TRBV12-4,CASSLPNWDTGELFF
few,TRBV6-1,CASWSDGAGEQYF
.,TRBV7-9,CASSSISGSLYEQYF
few,TRBV30,CAWSGVTDLNYGYTF
many,TRBV5-1,CASSLDRVEQFF
many,TRBV29-1,CSVELRSSYEQYF
once,TRBV7-2,CASSLPVRGDLNYEQYF
.,TRBV5-1,CASSWTGSTYEQYF
few,TRBV11-2,CASSLGPWTSYEQYF
few,TRBV5-1,CASSLVSGGYEQYF
.,TRBV6-2/TRBV6-3,CARRWERGANTGELFF
.,TRBV7-2,CASSSLVRGETQYF
few,TRBV25-1,CASRTGGTSKSNTQYF
.,TRBV20-1,CSARDRGMGNSNQPQHF
many,TRBV18,CASSLQDRAYGYTF
.,TRBV20-1,CSAHDRNTDTQYF
few,TRBV7-2,CASSERTSPEQFF
few,TRBV6-2/TRBV6-3,CASSPPVTPYEQYF
many,TRBV29-1,CSVEGAPGNTIYF
.,TRBV24-1,CATSDPRKVNEQYF
many,TRBV29-1,CSVKRGDRAYEQYF
many,TRBV7-9,CASSSMDRQVYEQYF
.,TRBV7-6,CASSLYRGAGELFF
few,TRBV15,CATSSGGRDIQYF
.,TRBV10-3,CATGTGEAQYF